These T cell receptor beta chains were read from a single sample in a study of identical twins. TCRdb recomputed calls from the 5' RACE reads with MiXCR, one row per CDR3 protein. Seen here are under 300,000 distinct CDR3 sequences, approximately 8.3% observed once, and the top ten hold less than 4%. The sample was also reused in another study, on yellow fever vaccine responses in identical twins.

The sample consisted of CD8+ T cells sorted from blood. These receptors were obtained from a woman younger than 35 in good health. Both conserved end residues are part of each CDR3. Each record gives: CDR3 protein, CDR3 DNA, J gene, clone size, V gene, D gene. D genes are given only for firm matches. Clone size appears in some rows only: once, few, many, or a class for an expanded clone.

CDR3 protein: CASSLDMEQGSLGELFF
CDR3 DNA: TGTGCCAGCAGCTTAGATATGGAACAGGGTTCCCTCGGGGAGCTGTTTTTT
J gene: TRBJ2-2
clone size: few
V gene: TRBV7-6
D gene: NA

CDR3 protein: CSAPGTSGYPVDTQYF
CDR3 DNA: TGCAGTGCCCCCGGGACTAGCGGTTACCCGGTAGATACGCAGTATTTT
J gene: TRBJ2-3
clone size: NA
V gene: TRBV20-1
D gene: TRBD2

CDR3 protein: CASSLEPPGASTDTQYF
CDR3 DNA: TGTGCCAGCAGCTTAGAACCCCCAGGGGCTAGCACAGATACGCAGTATTTT
J gene: TRBJ2-3
clone size: few
V gene: TRBV7-3
D gene: NA

CDR3 protein: CASSPVQAGKYNEQFF
CDR3 DNA: TGCGCCAGCAGCCCCGTGCAAGCGGGGAAATACAATGAGCAGTTCTTC
J gene: TRBJ2-1
clone size: NA
V gene: TRBV10-2
D gene: TRBD2

CDR3 protein: CASSSGHVGYEQYF
CDR3 DNA: TGTGCCAGCAGCTCGGGACATGTAGGCTACGAGCAGTACTTC
J gene: TRBJ2-7
clone size: many
V gene: TRBV7-2
D gene: NA

CDR3 protein: CATGTLYTGELFF
CDR3 DNA: TGTGCCACCGGGACACTATACACCGGGGAGCTGTTTTTT
J gene: TRBJ2-2
clone size: many
V gene: TRBV24-1
D gene: NA

CDR3 protein: CASSLRGLDYEQYF
CDR3 DNA: TGTGCCAGCAGCTTAAGGGGGTTAGACTACGAGCAGTACTTC
J gene: TRBJ2-7
clone size: NA
V gene: TRBV7-6
D gene: NA

CDR3 protein: CASSETGSLGQPQHF
CDR3 DNA: TGCGCCAGCAGCGAGACAGGGAGTCTTGGTCAGCCCCAGCATTTT
J gene: TRBJ1-5
clone size: many
V gene: TRBV5-1
D gene: TRBD1

CDR3 protein: CASIFPGANVLTF
CDR3 DNA: TGTGCCAGCATCTTTCCTGGGGCCAACGTCCTGACTTTC
J gene: TRBJ2-6
clone size: many
V gene: TRBV11-2
D gene: NA

CDR3 protein: CASSRSNEQYF
CDR3 DNA: TGTGCCAGCAGTCGCAGTAACGAGCAGTACTTC
J gene: TRBJ2-7
clone size: NA
V gene: TRBV27
D gene: NA

CDR3 protein: CASSGLAGEEAGELFF
CDR3 DNA: TGTGCCAGCAGCGGACTAGCGGGAGAGGAGGCCGGGGAGCTGTTTTTT
J gene: TRBJ2-2
clone size: few
V gene: TRBV7-9
D gene: TRBD2

CDR3 protein: CASRDSTTYEQYF
CDR3 DNA: TGTGCCAGCAGGGACAGTACCACCTACGAGCAGTACTTC
J gene: TRBJ2-7
clone size: few
V gene: TRBV27
D gene: NA

CDR3 protein: CASSQDRDRGLGNEQFF
CDR3 DNA: TGTGCCAGCAGCCAAGATAGGGACAGGGGGCTTGGGAATGAGCAGTTCTTC
J gene: TRBJ2-1
clone size: many
V gene: TRBV3-1
D gene: TRBD1

CDR3 protein: CASSLGSSGGLHSGANVLTF
CDR3 DNA: TGTGCCAGCAGCCTCGGTTCTAGCGGGGGCCTACACTCTGGGGCCAACGTCCTGACTTTC
J gene: TRBJ2-6
clone size: few
V gene: TRBV11-2
D gene: TRBD2

CDR3 protein: CASSLITSDGKETQYF
CDR3 DNA: TGTGCCAGCAGCTTAATCACTAGTGACGGAAAAGAGACCCAGTACTTC
J gene: TRBJ2-5
clone size: NA
V gene: TRBV7-9
D gene: NA

CDR3 protein: CATSVYFGQGAETQYF
CDR3 DNA: TGTGCCACCAGTGTTTATTTCGGACAGGGGGCAGAGACCCAGTACTTC
J gene: TRBJ2-5
clone size: many
V gene: TRBV24-1
D gene: TRBD1

CDR3 protein: CASGDGLQETQYF
CDR3 DNA: TGTGCTAGTGGTGACGGCCTACAAGAGACCCAGTACTTC
J gene: TRBJ2-5
clone size: few
V gene: TRBV12-5
D gene: NA

CDR3 protein: CASSLRSLAGVHNEQFF
CDR3 DNA: TGTGCCAGCAGCTTGCGTAGCCTAGCGGGAGTTCACAATGAGCAGTTCTTC
J gene: TRBJ2-1
clone size: many
V gene: TRBV7-9
D gene: TRBD2

CDR3 protein: CASSSGTSGTYNEQFF
CDR3 DNA: TGTGCCAGCAGCTCCGGGACTAGCGGGACGTACAATGAGCAGTTCTTC
J gene: TRBJ2-1
clone size: many
V gene: TRBV7-8
D gene: TRBD2

CDR3 protein: CSVERDRDYNEQFF
CDR3 DNA: TGCAGCGTTGAACGGGACAGGGACTACAATGAGCAGTTCTTC
J gene: TRBJ2-1
clone size: many
V gene: TRBV29-1
D gene: TRBD1

CDR3 protein: CSVEGTSGHSYNEQFF
CDR3 DNA: TGCAGCGTTGAAGGGACTAGCGGACACTCCTACAATGAGCAGTTCTTC
J gene: TRBJ2-1
clone size: many
V gene: TRBV29-1
D gene: TRBD2

CDR3 protein: CASSQDRDRIYEQYF
CDR3 DNA: TGCGCCAGCAGCCAAGATCGGGACAGGATCTACGAGCAGTACTTC
J gene: TRBJ2-7
clone size: few
V gene: TRBV4-3
D gene: TRBD1

CDR3 protein: CASSFGPLGELFF
CDR3 DNA: TGTGCCAGCAGTTTTGGGCCACTCGGGGAGCTGTTTTTT
J gene: TRBJ2-2
clone size: many
V gene: TRBV12-3/TRBV12-4
D gene: NA

CDR3 protein: CASSAYPRGREGYGYTF
CDR3 DNA: TGTGCCAGCAGCGCCTACCCCAGGGGCAGGGAGGGGTATGGCTACACCTTC
J gene: TRBJ1-2
clone size: few
V gene: TRBV11-2
D gene: NA

CDR3 protein: CSARWTGGSYEQYF
CDR3 DNA: TGCAGTGCTAGATGGACAGGGGGATCCTACGAGCAGTACTTC
J gene: TRBJ2-7
clone size: many
V gene: TRBV20-1
D gene: TRBD1

CDR3 protein: CASSLRPGGLTDTQYF
CDR3 DNA: TGCGCCAGCAGCCTCCGACCAGGCGGTTTGACAGATACGCAGTATTTT
J gene: TRBJ2-3
clone size: few
V gene: TRBV4-1
D gene: NA

CDR3 protein: CASTPQGTKNTGELFF
CDR3 DNA: TGTGCCAGCACCCCCCAAGGGACAAAGAACACCGGGGAGCTGTTTTTT
J gene: TRBJ2-2
clone size: many
V gene: TRBV12-3/TRBV12-4
D gene: NA

CDR3 protein: CASSGATGGSYEQYF
CDR3 DNA: TGTGCCAGCAGTGGGGCGACTGGGGGCTCCTACGAGCAGTACTTC
J gene: TRBJ2-7
clone size: NA
V gene: TRBV6-1
D gene: NA

CDR3 protein: CATSALDSSETQYF
CDR3 DNA: TGTGCCACCAGTGCCCTGGACAGCTCGGAGACCCAGTACTTC
J gene: TRBJ2-5
clone size: many
V gene: TRBV24-1
D gene: NA

CDR3 protein: CASSRGDRGLEQPQHF
CDR3 DNA: TGTGCCAGCAGCCGAGGGGACAGGGGGCTAGAACAGCCCCAGCATTTT
J gene: TRBJ1-5
clone size: NA
V gene: TRBV28
D gene: TRBD1

CDR3 protein: CASTLLAGGYEQYF
CDR3 DNA: TGTGCCAGCACATTACTAGCGGGAGGCTACGAGCAGTACTTC
J gene: TRBJ2-7
clone size: few
V gene: TRBV6-2/TRBV6-3
D gene: TRBD2

CDR3 protein: CASSSRTGGPYNEQFF
CDR3 DNA: TGTGCCAGCAGTTCACGGACAGGGGGCCCCTACAATGAGCAGTTCTTC
J gene: TRBJ2-1
clone size: NA
V gene: TRBV12-3/TRBV12-4
D gene: TRBD1

CDR3 protein: CSVVFGNYGYTF
CDR3 DNA: TGCAGCGTTGTTTTCGGTAACTATGGCTACACCTTC
J gene: TRBJ1-2
clone size: many
V gene: TRBV29-1
D gene: NA

CDR3 protein: CASSLTGGYYEQYF
CDR3 DNA: TGTGCCAGCAGCTTAACGGGAGGCTACTACGAGCAGTACTTC
J gene: TRBJ2-7
clone size: few
V gene: TRBV7-9
D gene: TRBD2

CDR3 protein: CASSPGTSGASTDTQYF
CDR3 DNA: TGTGCCAGCAGCCCCGGGACTAGCGGGGCAAGCACAGATACGCAGTATTTT
J gene: TRBJ2-3
clone size: NA
V gene: TRBV13
D gene: TRBD2

CDR3 protein: CASSYVLTGNTEAFF
CDR3 DNA: TGTGCCAGCAGTTACGTATTGACAGGGAACACTGAAGCTTTCTTT
J gene: TRBJ1-1
clone size: few
V gene: TRBV6-5
D gene: NA

CDR3 protein: CASSQDTGEFDEQYF
CDR3 DNA: TGCGCCAGCAGCCAAGATACGGGGGAGTTCGACGAGCAGTACTTC
J gene: TRBJ2-7
clone size: NA
V gene: TRBV4-3
D gene: NA

CDR3 protein: CASSQDGVRQYF
CDR3 DNA: TGCGCCAGCAGCCAAGACGGGGTAAGGCAGTACTTC
J gene: TRBJ2-7
clone size: many
V gene: TRBV4-1
D gene: NA

CDR3 protein: CASSLAAGILQETQYF
CDR3 DNA: TGCGCCAGCAGCTTGGCGGCGGGGATACTCCAAGAGACCCAGTACTTC
J gene: TRBJ2-5
clone size: many
V gene: TRBV5-1
D gene: NA

CDR3 protein: CASSANRDPQFF
CDR3 DNA: TGTGCCAGCAGCGCAAACCGGGACCCTCAGTTCTTC
J gene: TRBJ2-1
clone size: many
V gene: TRBV9
D gene: NA

CDR3 protein: CASSSGTSGSGADTQYF
CDR3 DNA: TGCGCCAGCAGTTCCGGGACTAGCGGGAGCGGTGCAGATACGCAGTATTTT
J gene: TRBJ2-3
clone size: many
V gene: TRBV4-3
D gene: TRBD2

CDR3 protein: CASSLDQGYEQFF
CDR3 DNA: TGTGCCAGCAGCTTAGATCAAGGGTATGAGCAGTTCTTC
J gene: TRBJ2-1
clone size: NA
V gene: TRBV11-2
D gene: NA

CDR3 protein: CASSLFGDTQYF
CDR3 DNA: TGTGCCAGCAGCTTGTTCGGAGATACGCAGTATTTT
J gene: TRBJ2-3
clone size: many
V gene: TRBV7-9
D gene: NA

CDR3 protein: CASSFNRAYEQYF
CDR3 DNA: TGTGCCAGCAGTTTTAACAGAGCCTACGAGCAGTACTTC
J gene: TRBJ2-7
clone size: few
V gene: TRBV28
D gene: NA